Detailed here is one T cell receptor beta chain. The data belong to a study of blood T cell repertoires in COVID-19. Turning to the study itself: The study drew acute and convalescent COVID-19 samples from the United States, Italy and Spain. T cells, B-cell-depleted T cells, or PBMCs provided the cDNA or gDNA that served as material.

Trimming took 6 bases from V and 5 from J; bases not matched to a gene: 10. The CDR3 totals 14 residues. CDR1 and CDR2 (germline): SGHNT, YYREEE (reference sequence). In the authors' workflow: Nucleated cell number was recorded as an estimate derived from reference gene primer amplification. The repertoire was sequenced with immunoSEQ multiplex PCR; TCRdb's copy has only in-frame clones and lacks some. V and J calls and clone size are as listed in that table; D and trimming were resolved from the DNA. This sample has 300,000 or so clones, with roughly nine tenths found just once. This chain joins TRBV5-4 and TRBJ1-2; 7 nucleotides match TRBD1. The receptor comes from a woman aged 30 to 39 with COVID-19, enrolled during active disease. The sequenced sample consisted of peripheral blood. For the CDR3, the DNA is TGTGCCAGCACCCAACCCGGGACAGCTTATGGCTACACCTTC. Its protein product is CASTQPGTAYGYTF.